The T cell receptor (beta chain) under discussion was sequenced for a study of sequential checkpoint blockade in melanoma. Background on the study: Both treatment sequences were followed by maintenance nivolumab.

TCRdb keeps only in-frame clones here, not all; method: immunoSEQ multiplex PCR. The top ten hold 23% of the sample, which has around 12,000 clones, less than 75% seen once. The germline V and J ends were trimmed by 2 bases and 7 bases, with 6 bases remaining between them. This CDR3 is 12 amino acids long. CDR1 and CDR2 (germline): SGHRS, YFSETQ. This clone occurred a few times. The treatment is: randomized to nivolumab then ipilimumab (arm A) or the reverse (arm B). DNA-damaging chemotherapy had not been given to any patient beforehand. Live CD3+CD8+ CD19− CD56− cells were sorted from PBMCs. The TCR comes from a human donor with melanoma. The input for sequencing was CD8+ T cells sorted from blood (inferred from file names), taken from a patient given nivolumab and ipilimumab in sequence. The rearrangement links TRBV5-1 to TRBJ2-2; D unclear. CDR3 region: CASSFGSGELFF. In DNA form, the CDR3 reads TGCGCCAGCAGCTTTGGCAGCGGGGAGCTGTTTTTT.